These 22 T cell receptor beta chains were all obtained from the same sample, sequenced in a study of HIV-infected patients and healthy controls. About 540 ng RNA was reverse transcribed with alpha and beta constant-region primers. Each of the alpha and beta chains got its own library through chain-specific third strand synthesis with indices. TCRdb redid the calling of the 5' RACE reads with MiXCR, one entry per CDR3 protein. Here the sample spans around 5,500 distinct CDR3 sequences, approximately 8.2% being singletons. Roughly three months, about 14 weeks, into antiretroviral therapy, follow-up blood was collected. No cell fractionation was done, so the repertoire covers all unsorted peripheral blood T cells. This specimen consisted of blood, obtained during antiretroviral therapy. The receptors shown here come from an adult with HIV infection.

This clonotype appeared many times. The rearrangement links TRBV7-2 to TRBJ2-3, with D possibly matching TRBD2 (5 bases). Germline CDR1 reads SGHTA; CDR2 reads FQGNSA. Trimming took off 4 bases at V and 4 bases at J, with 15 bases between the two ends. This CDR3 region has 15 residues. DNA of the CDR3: TGTGCCAGCAGCTCGGACTCCCTGGCGGCAGATACGCAGTATTTT. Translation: CASSSDSLAADTQYF.

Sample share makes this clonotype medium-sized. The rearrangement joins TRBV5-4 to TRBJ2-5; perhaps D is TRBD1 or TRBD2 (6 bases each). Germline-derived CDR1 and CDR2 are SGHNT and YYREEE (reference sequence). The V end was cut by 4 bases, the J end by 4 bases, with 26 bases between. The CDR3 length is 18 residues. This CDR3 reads CASSRVGRGRGQGETQYF. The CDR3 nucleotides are TGTGCCAGCAGCCGAGTGGGGCGGGGCAGGGGCCAAGGAGAGACCCAGTACTTC.

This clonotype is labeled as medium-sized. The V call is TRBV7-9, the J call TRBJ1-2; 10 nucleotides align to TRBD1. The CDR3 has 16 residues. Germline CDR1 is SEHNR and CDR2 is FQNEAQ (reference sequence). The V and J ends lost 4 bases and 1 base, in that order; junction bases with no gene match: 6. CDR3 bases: TGTGCCAGCAGCTCCCCGACAGGGGGCAATAACTATGGCTACACCTTC. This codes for CASSSPTGGNNYGYTF.

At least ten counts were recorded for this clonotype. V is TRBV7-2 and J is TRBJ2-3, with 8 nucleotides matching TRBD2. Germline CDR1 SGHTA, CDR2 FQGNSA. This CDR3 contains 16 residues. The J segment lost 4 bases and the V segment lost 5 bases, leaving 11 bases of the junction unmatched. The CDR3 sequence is CASSATSGGRADTQYF. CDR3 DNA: TGTGCCAGCAGCGCGACCTCGGGGGGGCGTGCAGATACGCAGTATTTT.

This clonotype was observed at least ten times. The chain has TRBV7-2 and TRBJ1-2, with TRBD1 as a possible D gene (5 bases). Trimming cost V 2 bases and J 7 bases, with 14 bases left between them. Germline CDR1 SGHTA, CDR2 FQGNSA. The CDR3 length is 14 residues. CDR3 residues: CASSLTGGGSGYTF. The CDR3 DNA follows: TGTGCCAGCAGCTTAACGGGGGGAGGGTCTGGCTACACCTTC.

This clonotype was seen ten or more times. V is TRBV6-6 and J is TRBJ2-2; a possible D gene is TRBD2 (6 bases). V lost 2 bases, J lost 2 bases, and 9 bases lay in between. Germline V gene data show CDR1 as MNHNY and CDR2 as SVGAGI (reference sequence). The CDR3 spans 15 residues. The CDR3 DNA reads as TGTGCCAGCAGTTACCTAGCGCCCAACACCGGGGAGCTGTTTTTT. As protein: CASSYLAPNTGELFF.

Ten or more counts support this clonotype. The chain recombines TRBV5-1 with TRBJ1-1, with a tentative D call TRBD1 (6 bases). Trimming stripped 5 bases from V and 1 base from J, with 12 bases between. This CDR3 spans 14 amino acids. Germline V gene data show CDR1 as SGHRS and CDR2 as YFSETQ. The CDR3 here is CASRGGAGNTEAFF. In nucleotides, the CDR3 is TGCGCCAGCAGGGGGGGGGCTGGGAACACTGAAGCTTTCTTT.

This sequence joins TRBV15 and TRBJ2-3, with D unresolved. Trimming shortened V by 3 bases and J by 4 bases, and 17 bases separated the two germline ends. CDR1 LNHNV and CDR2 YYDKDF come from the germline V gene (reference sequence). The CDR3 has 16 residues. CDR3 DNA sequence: TGTGCCACCAGCAGTAGGCCTGTTGATGTCGCAGATACGCAGTATTTT. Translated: CATSSRPVDVADTQYF.

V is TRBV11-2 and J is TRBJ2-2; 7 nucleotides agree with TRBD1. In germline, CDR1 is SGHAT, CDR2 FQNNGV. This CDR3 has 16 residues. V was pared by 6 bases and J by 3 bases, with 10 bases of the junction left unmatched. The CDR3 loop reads CASREIRTGHTGELFF. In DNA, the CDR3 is TGTGCCAGCAGGGAGATCAGGACAGGTCACACCGGGGAGCTGTTTTTT.

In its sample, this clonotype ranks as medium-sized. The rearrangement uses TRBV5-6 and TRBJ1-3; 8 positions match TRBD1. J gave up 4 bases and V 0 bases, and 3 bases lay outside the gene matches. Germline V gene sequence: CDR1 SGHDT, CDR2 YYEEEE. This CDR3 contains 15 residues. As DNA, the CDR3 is TGTGCCAGCAGCTTGGGGACAGGGTACGGAAACACCATATATTTT. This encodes CASSLGTGYGNTIYF.

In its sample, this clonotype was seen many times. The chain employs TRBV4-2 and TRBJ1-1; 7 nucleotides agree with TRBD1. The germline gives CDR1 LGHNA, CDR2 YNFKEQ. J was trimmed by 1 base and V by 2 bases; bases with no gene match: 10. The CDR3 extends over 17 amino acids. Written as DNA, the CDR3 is TGTGCCAGCAGCCAACTCCTAAAGGGACAGAGGAACACTGAAGCTTTCTTT. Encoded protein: CASSQLLKGQRNTEAFF.

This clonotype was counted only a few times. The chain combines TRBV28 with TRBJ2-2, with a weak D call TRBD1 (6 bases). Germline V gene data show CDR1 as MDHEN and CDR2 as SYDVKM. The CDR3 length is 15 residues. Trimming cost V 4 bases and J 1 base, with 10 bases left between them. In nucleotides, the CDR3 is TGTGCCAGCAGTTCTCCGGGACAGAACACCGGGGAGCTGTTTTTT. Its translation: CASSSPGQNTGELFF.

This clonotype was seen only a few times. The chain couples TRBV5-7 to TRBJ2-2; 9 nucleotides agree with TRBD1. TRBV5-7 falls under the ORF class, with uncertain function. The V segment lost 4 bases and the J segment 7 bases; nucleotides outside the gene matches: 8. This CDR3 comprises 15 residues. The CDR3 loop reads CASSEQGATYGELFF. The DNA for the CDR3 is TGTGCCAGCAGCGAACAGGGGGCTACGTACGGGGAGCTGTTTTTT.

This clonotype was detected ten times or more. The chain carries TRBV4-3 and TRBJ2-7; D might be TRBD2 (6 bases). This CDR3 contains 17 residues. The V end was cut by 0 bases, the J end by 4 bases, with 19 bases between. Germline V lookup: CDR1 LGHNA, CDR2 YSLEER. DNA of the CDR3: TGCGCCAGCAGCCAAGAAGGCGGCGGGACGGAGGGTTACGAGCAGTACTTC. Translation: CASSQEGGGTEGYEQYF.

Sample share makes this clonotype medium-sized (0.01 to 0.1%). CDR3: CASSSWTSGPEQFF. The CDR3 DNA is TGTGCCAGCAGTTCCTGGACTAGCGGACCCGAGCAGTTCTTC. The chain employs TRBV6-2 or TRBV6-3 and TRBJ2-1; TRBD2 matches at 10 bases. The germline V gene encodes CDR1 MNHEY and CDR2 SVGEGT. V gave up 4 bases and J gave up 10 bases; unmatched junction bases: 7. This CDR3 contains 14 residues.

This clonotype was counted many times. CDR3 nucleotide sequence: TGTGCCAGCAGTTCGATGTTGGGAAAACTGTTTTTT. This translates into CASSSMLGKLFF. The chain joins TRBV27 to TRBJ1-4; D is unclear. In germline, CDR1 is MNHEY, CDR2 SMNVEV (reference sequence). The V and J ends lost 4 bases and 10 bases respectively, with 10 bases between them. CDR3 size: 12 residues. The full variable domain, with the rest looked up from reference TRBV27 and TRBJ1-4, is EAQVTQNPRYLITVTGKKLTVTCSQNMNHEYMSWYRQDPGLGLRQIYYSMNVEVTDKGDVPEGYKVSRKEKRNFPLILESPSPNQTSLYFCASSSMLGKLFFGSGTQLSVL.

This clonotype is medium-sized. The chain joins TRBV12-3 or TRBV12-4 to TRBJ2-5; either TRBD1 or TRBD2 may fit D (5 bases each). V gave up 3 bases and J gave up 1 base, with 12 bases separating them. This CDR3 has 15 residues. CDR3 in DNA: TGTGCCAGCAGTTTCATAGGGGACGGCCAAGAGACCCAGTACTTC. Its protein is CASSFIGDGQETQYF.

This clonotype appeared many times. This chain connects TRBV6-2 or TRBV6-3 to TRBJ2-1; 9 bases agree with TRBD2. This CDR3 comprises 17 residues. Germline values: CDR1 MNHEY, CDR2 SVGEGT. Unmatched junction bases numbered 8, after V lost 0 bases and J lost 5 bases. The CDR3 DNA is TGTGCCAGCAGTTACTCGGTCCCAGCGGGAGGCGACAATGAGCAGTTCTTC. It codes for CASSYSVPAGGDNEQFF.

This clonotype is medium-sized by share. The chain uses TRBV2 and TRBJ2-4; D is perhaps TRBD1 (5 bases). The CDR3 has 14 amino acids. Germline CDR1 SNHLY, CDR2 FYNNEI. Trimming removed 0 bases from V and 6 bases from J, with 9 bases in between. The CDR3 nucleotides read TGTGCCAGCAGTGAAGCCCGGCAGGGAAACATTCAGTACTTC. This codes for CASSEARQGNIQYF.

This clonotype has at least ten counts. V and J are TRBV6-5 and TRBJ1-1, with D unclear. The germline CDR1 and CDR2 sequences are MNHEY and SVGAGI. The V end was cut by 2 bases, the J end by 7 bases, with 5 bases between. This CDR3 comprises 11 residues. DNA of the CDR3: TGTGCCAGCAGTTACGCCGGTGAAGCTTTCTTT. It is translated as CASSYAGEAFF.

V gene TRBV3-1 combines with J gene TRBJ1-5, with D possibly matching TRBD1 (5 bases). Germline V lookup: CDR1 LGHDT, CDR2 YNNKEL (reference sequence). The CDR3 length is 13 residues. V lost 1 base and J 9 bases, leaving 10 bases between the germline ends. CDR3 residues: CASSQAGLTPQHF. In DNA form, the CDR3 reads TGTGCCAGCAGCCAAGCAGGGTTGACGCCCCAGCATTTT. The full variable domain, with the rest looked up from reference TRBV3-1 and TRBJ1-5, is DTAVSQTPKYLVTQMGNDKSIKCEQNLGHDTMYWYKQDSKKFLKIMFSYNNKELIINETVPNRFSPKSPDKAHLNLHINSLELGDSAVYFCASSQAGLTPQHFGDGTRLSIL.

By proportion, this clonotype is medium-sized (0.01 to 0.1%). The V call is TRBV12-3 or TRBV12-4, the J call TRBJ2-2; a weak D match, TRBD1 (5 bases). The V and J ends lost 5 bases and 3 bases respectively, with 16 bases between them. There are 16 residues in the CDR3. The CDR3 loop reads CASSPLVGVDTGELFF. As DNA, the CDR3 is TGTGCCAGCAGTCCCCTGGTAGGGGTCGACACCGGGGAGCTGTTTTTT.